Sequencing of this T cell receptor beta chain was carried out in a study of a mutant IDH1 vaccine in newly diagnosed glioma. For the study at large: All eight of the vaccinations patients received fell in weeks 1, 3, 5, 7, 11, 15, 19 and 23. Receipt of radiotherapy, temozolomide, or both preceded the study, and most received both.

As to time point: week 23, last vaccination. Every single dose of the vaccine, 300 ug of mutant IDH1 20-mer peptide, came with topical imiquimod. Newly diagnosed WHO grade 3 or 4 IDH1-mutant, ATRX-lost astrocytomas were identified in the donors. With regard to this clone: The antigen remains unidentified.

The protocol was immunoSEQ multiplex PCR, while the TCRdb copy is restricted to in-frame clones and leaves out a portion. Of 40,000 to 45,000 clones in the sample, about 75% were seen once. V lost 1 base to trimming and J lost 8 bases, with 6 bases between them. There are 11 residues in the CDR3. Germline V gene sequence: CDR1 SGHNT, CDR2 YYREEE (reference sequence). Study-wide findings and caveats: Among patients, nearly 95% showed immune responses induced by the vaccine.

The sequence was obtained from a man aged 50 to 60 with glioma. Sequencing was performed on PBMCs, taken from a glioma patient whose treatment included an IDH1 peptide vaccine. The J gene is TRBJ1-1, the V gene TRBV5-4; no clear D gene. CDR3 coding DNA: TGTGCCAGCAGCTTGTTGGGGGAAGCTTTCTTT. Its translation: CASSLLGEAFF.